The rows below give T cell receptor beta chains drawn from one sample of a study of T cells after posttransplantation cyclophosphamide. Assay used: immunoSEQ multiplex PCR; TCRdb lists only in-frame clones, some missing. This repertoire shows 50,000 to 65,000 clones, about 82% found once; its top ten account for 2.8%. The material sequenced was PBMCs. The receptors were sampled from a man aged 25-45 years with a blood cancer, CMV-positive, and with a related stem cell donor. Both conserved end residues are part of each CDR3. Each record gives: D gene, V gene, J gene, clone size, CDR3 DNA, CDR3 protein. A D gene is named only where the DNA matches it firmly. Only part of the rows carry a size: once, few, many, or a class if the clone is expanded.

d_call: NA; v_call: TRBV27; j_call: TRBJ2-7; clone_size: once; cdr3_nt: TGTGCCAGCAGTTCACTCAGGGTCGCCATCTACGAGCAGTACTTC; cdr3_aa: CASSSLRVAIYEQYF
d_call: NA; v_call: TRBV11-3; j_call: TRBJ2-2; clone_size: NA; cdr3_nt: TGTGCCAGCAAAAGAGACACTTCGAACACCGGGGAGCTGTTTTTT; cdr3_aa: CASKRDTSNTGELFF
d_call: NA; v_call: TRBV11-2; j_call: TRBJ2-5; clone_size: NA; cdr3_nt: TGTGCCAGCAGCTTAGCGGGAAAAGAGACCCAGTACTTC; cdr3_aa: CASSLAGKETQYF
d_call: NA; v_call: TRBV18; j_call: TRBJ2-7; clone_size: NA; cdr3_nt: TGTGCCAGCTCACCCCCGACAGGCCACTCGGGCTACGAGCAGTACTTC; cdr3_aa: CASSPPTGHSGYEQYF
d_call: TRBD2; v_call: TRBV5-6; j_call: TRBJ2-1; clone_size: NA; cdr3_nt: TGTGCCAGCAGCCTCCCCGGGGTAGCGGGAACATCCGAGCAGTTCTTC; cdr3_aa: CASSLPGVAGTSEQFF
d_call: NA; v_call: TRBV5-1; j_call: TRBJ1-4; clone_size: once; cdr3_nt: TGCGCCAGCAGCTTGGGAGGAACAGGGAAACCAGGACGGGCAAATGAAAAACTGTTTTTT; cdr3_aa: CASSLGGTGKPGRANEKLFF
d_call: TRBD2; v_call: TRBV5-4; j_call: TRBJ2-1; clone_size: NA; cdr3_nt: TGTGCCAGCAGCTATAGCGGGAGTACCTACAATGAGCAGTTCTTC; cdr3_aa: CASSYSGSTYNEQFF
d_call: NA; v_call: TRBV7-9; j_call: TRBJ1-1; clone_size: NA; cdr3_nt: TGTGCCAGCAGCCCCCGGGACACTGAAGCTTTCTTT; cdr3_aa: CASSPRDTEAFF
d_call: NA; v_call: TRBV19; j_call: TRBJ1-6; clone_size: NA; cdr3_nt: TGTGCCAGTAGTATCGGGGGTTCACCCCTCCACTTT; cdr3_aa: CASSIGGSPLHF
d_call: TRBD1; v_call: TRBV6-6; j_call: TRBJ1-1; clone_size: NA; cdr3_nt: TGTGCCGTAGGACAGGGGGCGGGCACTGAAGCTTTCTTT; cdr3_aa: CAVGQGAGTEAFF
d_call: NA; v_call: TRBV5-1; j_call: TRBJ1-5; clone_size: NA; cdr3_nt: TGCGCCAGCAGCTCCGGGGGGGGGCAAGAGGAGCCCCAGCATTTT; cdr3_aa: CASSSGGGQEEPQHF
d_call: NA; v_call: TRBV4-3; j_call: TRBJ2-1; clone_size: NA; cdr3_nt: TGCGCCAGCAGCCAAGCGCGACTAGTGCCCCGCAATGAGCAGTTCTTC; cdr3_aa: CASSQARLVPRNEQFF
d_call: NA; v_call: TRBV27; j_call: TRBJ1-1; clone_size: NA; cdr3_nt: TGTGCCAGCAGTTTTTTCGGCGGGAACACTGAAGCTTTCTTT; cdr3_aa: CASSFFGGNTEAFF
d_call: NA; v_call: TRBV9; j_call: TRBJ1-1; clone_size: NA; cdr3_nt: TGTGCCAGCAGCGTAGAGGGGGGGATGAACACTGAAGCTTTCTTT; cdr3_aa: CASSVEGGMNTEAFF
d_call: TRBD2; v_call: TRBV11-2; j_call: TRBJ2-2; clone_size: NA; cdr3_nt: TGTGCCAGCAGCTTTTTCCTAGGACTAGCGGTAACCGGGGAGCTGTTTTTT; cdr3_aa: CASSFFLGLAVTGELFF
d_call: NA; v_call: TRBV11-2; j_call: TRBJ2-3; clone_size: NA; cdr3_nt: TGTGCCAGCAGCTTAGGGCTAGCAGATACGCAGTATTTT; cdr3_aa: CASSLGLADTQYF
d_call: NA; v_call: TRBV7-3; j_call: TRBJ2-3; clone_size: NA; cdr3_nt: TGTGCCAGCAGGAAATCGGGCACAGATACGCAGTATTTT; cdr3_aa: CASRKSGTDTQYF
d_call: TRBD2; v_call: TRBV7-7; j_call: TRBJ2-1; clone_size: NA; cdr3_nt: TGTGCCAGCAGCTTAGCGGTAGCGGGGTACAATGAGCAGTTCTTC; cdr3_aa: CASSLAVAGYNEQFF
d_call: TRBD2; v_call: TRBV14; j_call: TRBJ2-3; clone_size: NA; cdr3_nt: TGTGCCAGCAGCCAATTGGGAGGGCCCACAGATACGCAGTATTTT; cdr3_aa: CASSQLGGPTDTQYF
d_call: TRBD1; v_call: TRBV7-6; j_call: TRBJ2-2; clone_size: once; cdr3_nt: TGTGCCAGCACAAGGACAGGGGACACCGGGGAGCTGTTTTTT; cdr3_aa: CASTRTGDTGELFF
d_call: NA; v_call: TRBV7-3; j_call: TRBJ2-6; clone_size: NA; cdr3_nt: TGTGCCAGCAGCGCCAGGGAACTCTCTGGGGCCAACGTCCTGACTTTC; cdr3_aa: CASSARELSGANVLTF
d_call: TRBD1; v_call: TRBV7-2; j_call: TRBJ2-7; clone_size: NA; cdr3_nt: TGTGCCAGCAGCTTAGGCAGGGGGCAGTACGAGCAGTACTTC; cdr3_aa: CASSLGRGQYEQYF
d_call: TRBD1; v_call: TRBV19; j_call: TRBJ1-3; clone_size: NA; cdr3_nt: TGTGCCAGTAGTATCGACAGGGCCTCTGGAAACACCATATATTTT; cdr3_aa: CASSIDRASGNTIYF
d_call: TRBD2; v_call: TRBV5-4; j_call: TRBJ2-1; clone_size: NA; cdr3_nt: TGTGCCAGCAGCTTGGTGGGCGGGAGGGAGTTCTTC; cdr3_aa: CASSLVGGREFF
d_call: NA; v_call: TRBV4-2; j_call: TRBJ2-7; clone_size: NA; cdr3_nt: TGTGCCAGCAGCCAAGATGAGGATGACGAGCAGTACTTC; cdr3_aa: CASSQDEDDEQYF
d_call: NA; v_call: TRBV27; j_call: TRBJ2-1; clone_size: once; cdr3_nt: TGTGCCAGCAGTTTGGTCCGCGTTGAGCAGTTCTTC; cdr3_aa: CASSLVRVEQFF
d_call: TRBD1; v_call: TRBV7-9; j_call: TRBJ2-7; clone_size: NA; cdr3_nt: TGTGCCAGCAGCTTAACGGGACAGGCCTCCGGAGGGCCGGCCGAGCAGTACTTC; cdr3_aa: CASSLTGQASGGPAEQYF
d_call: NA; v_call: TRBV7-9; j_call: TRBJ2-5; clone_size: NA; cdr3_nt: TGTGCCAGCAGCTTTGGACAATTGGGGACCCAGTACTTC; cdr3_aa: CASSFGQLGTQYF
d_call: NA; v_call: TRBV6-5; j_call: TRBJ2-7; clone_size: NA; cdr3_nt: TGTGCCAGCAGTTACAATTTCAGATTATACGAGCAGTACTTC; cdr3_aa: CASSYNFRLYEQYF
d_call: NA; v_call: TRBV11-1; j_call: TRBJ2-7; clone_size: NA; cdr3_nt: TGTGCCAGCAGCTTATGGCAGGCCTACGAGCAGTACTTC; cdr3_aa: CASSLWQAYEQYF
d_call: TRBD2; v_call: TRBV7-2; j_call: TRBJ2-2; clone_size: NA; cdr3_nt: TGTGCCAGCAGCTTCCGTAGCGGGAGGGGTATGGGGGAGCTGTTTTTT; cdr3_aa: CASSFRSGRGMGELFF
d_call: TRBD1; v_call: TRBV14; j_call: TRBJ2-7; clone_size: NA; cdr3_nt: TGTGCCAGCAGCCAAGGGACAGGGAACTACGAGCAGTACTTC; cdr3_aa: CASSQGTGNYEQYF
d_call: TRBD2; v_call: TRBV5-6; j_call: TRBJ2-3; clone_size: NA; cdr3_nt: TGTGCCAGCAGCTTGTCCGGCGGGAGGGCAAGTCCAGATACGCAGTATTTT; cdr3_aa: CASSLSGGRASPDTQYF
d_call: TRBD2; v_call: TRBV10-2; j_call: TRBJ2-1; clone_size: NA; cdr3_nt: TGCGCCAGCAGATACGGGACTAGCGGCCGTGGCTCCTACAATGAGCAGTTCTTC; cdr3_aa: CASRYGTSGRGSYNEQFF
d_call: TRBD1; v_call: TRBV18; j_call: TRBJ2-7; clone_size: NA; cdr3_nt: TGTGCCAGCTCACCAGCACCATTAGGACAGGGATACGAGCAGTACTTC; cdr3_aa: CASSPAPLGQGYEQYF
d_call: NA; v_call: TRBV5-1; j_call: TRBJ2-2; clone_size: NA; cdr3_nt: TGCGCCAGCAGCTTGGCAGTGCTTGGCACCGGGGAGCTGTTTTTT; cdr3_aa: CASSLAVLGTGELFF
d_call: NA; v_call: TRBV6-1; j_call: TRBJ2-2; clone_size: NA; cdr3_nt: TGTGCCAGCACCCTTTTCTCGGGGAACACCGGGGAGCTGTTTTTT; cdr3_aa: CASTLFSGNTGELFF